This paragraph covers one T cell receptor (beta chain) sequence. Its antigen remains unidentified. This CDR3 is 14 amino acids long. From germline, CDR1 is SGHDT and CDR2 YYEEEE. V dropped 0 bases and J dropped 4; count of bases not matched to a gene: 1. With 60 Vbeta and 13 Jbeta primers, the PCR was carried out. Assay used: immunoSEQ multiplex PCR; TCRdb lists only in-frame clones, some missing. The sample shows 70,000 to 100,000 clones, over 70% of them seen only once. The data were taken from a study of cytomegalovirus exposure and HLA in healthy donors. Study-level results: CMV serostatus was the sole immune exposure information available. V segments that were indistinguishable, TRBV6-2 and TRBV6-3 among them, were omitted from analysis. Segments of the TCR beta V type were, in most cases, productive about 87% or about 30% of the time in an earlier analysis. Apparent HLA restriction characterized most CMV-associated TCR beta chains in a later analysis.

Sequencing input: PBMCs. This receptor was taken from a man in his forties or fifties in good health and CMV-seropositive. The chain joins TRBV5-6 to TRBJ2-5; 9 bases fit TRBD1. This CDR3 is CASSLDRGRETQYF. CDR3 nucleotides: TGTGCCAGCAGCTTGGACAGGGGGCGAGAGACCCAGTACTTC.